This T cell receptor (beta chain) was recorded in a study of blood T cell repertoires in COVID-19. Study as a whole: Both acute and convalescent COVID-19 samples were obtained from the United States, Italy and Spain. The cDNA or gDNA used as material had been derived from T cells, B-cell-depleted T cells, or PBMCs.

In the authors' methods: Nucleated cell number was recorded as an estimate derived from reference gene primer amplification. The repertoire was sequenced with immunoSEQ multiplex PCR; TCRdb's copy has only in-frame clones and lacks some. V and J calls and clone size are copied from that table; D and trimming were computed from the DNA. Of 65,000 to 75,000 clones in the sample, 85% to 90% were seen once. The clonotype originates from a man aged 50-59 years with active COVID-19. Sequencing was done on a sample of peripheral blood.

CDR3 coding DNA: TGTGCCAGCAGCCCACGGACAGGGTTGGGTGCTTTCTTT. Its protein product is CASSPRTGLGAFF. The gene calls are TRBV7-6 and TRBJ1-1; 8 bases are shared with TRBD1. Germline V CDR1 and CDR2: SGHVS, FNYEAQ. V dropped 5 bases and J dropped 11; count of bases not matched to a gene: 10. The CDR3 sequence is 13 residues long.